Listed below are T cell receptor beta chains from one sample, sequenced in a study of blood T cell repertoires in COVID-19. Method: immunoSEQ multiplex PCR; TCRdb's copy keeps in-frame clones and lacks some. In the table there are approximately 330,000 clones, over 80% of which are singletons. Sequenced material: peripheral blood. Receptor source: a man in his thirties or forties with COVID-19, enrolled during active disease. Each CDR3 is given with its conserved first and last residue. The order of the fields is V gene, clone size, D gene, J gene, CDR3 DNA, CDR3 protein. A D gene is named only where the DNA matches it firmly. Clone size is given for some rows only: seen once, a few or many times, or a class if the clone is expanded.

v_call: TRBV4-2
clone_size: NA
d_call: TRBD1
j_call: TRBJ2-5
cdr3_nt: TGTGCCAGCAGCCAAGCAGAGGGGGCGAGGGAGACCCAGTACTTC
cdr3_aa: CASSQAEGARETQYF

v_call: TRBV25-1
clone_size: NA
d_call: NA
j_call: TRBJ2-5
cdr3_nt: TGTGCCAGCAGTGATTCGAGGAGGGTGGAGACCCAGTACTTC
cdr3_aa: CASSDSRRVETQYF

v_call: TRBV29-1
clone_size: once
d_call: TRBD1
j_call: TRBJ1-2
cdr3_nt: TGCAGCTCGATGACAGGGGAGGGCTATGGCTACACCTTC
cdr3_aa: CSSMTGEGYGYTF

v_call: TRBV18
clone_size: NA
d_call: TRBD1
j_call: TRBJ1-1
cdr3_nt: TGTGCCAGCTCAGCCGGGACAGGGGGCACTGAAGCTTTCTTT
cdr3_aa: CASSAGTGGTEAFF

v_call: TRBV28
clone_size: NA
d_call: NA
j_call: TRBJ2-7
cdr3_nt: TGTGCCAGCAGTTTCGGTGGTGACGGGGCCTACGAGCAGTACTTC
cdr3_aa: CASSFGGDGAYEQYF

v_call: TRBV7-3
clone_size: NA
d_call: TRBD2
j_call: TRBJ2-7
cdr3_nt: TGTGCCAGCAGCTCCACCGGGACTAGCGGGAGCTACGAGCAGTACTTC
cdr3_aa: CASSSTGTSGSYEQYF

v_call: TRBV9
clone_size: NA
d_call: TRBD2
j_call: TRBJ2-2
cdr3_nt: TGTGCCAGCAGCCTAGGGTCTAGCGGGACGACCGGGGAGCTGTTTTTT
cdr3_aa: CASSLGSSGTTGELFF

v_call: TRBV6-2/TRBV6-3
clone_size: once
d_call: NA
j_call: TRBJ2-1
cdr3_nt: TGTGCCAGCAGCCTCGGGGATGAGCAGTTCTTC
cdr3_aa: CASSLGDEQFF

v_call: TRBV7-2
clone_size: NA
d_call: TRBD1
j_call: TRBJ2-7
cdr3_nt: TGTGCCAGCAGCCTCGACAGGGCTTCGGGCTCCTACGAGCAGTACTTC
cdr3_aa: CASSLDRASGSYEQYF

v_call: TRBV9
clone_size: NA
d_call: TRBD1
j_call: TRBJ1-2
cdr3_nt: TGTGCCAGCAGCGTAGAGGACAGGGGGTTTGGCTACACCTTC
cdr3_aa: CASSVEDRGFGYTF

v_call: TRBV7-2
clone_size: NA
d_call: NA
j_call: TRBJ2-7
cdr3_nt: TGTGCCAGCAGCTTAGGGCAGGCCGCAAACGAGCAGTACTTC
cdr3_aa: CASSLGQAANEQYF

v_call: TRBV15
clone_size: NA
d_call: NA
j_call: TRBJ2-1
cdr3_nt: TGTGCCACCAGCAGACAGGGGATCAGGTCCTACAATGAGCAGTTCTTC
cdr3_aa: CATSRQGIRSYNEQFF

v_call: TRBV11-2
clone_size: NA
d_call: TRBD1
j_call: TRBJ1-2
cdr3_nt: TGTGCCAGCAGCTTAGATCGCGGGACAGGGATTTATGGCTACACCTTC
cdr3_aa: CASSLDRGTGIYGYTF

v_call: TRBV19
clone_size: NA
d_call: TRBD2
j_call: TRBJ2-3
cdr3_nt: TGTGCCAGTAGTATATCCCCAGGGACTAGCGGGAGAAGAACAGATACGCAGTATTTT
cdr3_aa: CASSISPGTSGRRTDTQYF

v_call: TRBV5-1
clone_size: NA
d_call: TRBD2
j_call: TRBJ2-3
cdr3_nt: TGCGCCAGCAGATCTATGGGAACTGGGACTAAAAGCACAGATACGCAGTATTTT
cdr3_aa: CASRSMGTGTKSTDTQYF

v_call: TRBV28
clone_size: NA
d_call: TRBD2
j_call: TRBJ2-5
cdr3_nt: TGTGCCAGCAGTTTAGGCGGGGGAGAGGTCGGGACCCAGTACTTC
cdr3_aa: CASSLGGGEVGTQYF

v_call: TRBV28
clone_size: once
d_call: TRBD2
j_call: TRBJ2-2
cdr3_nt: TGTGCCAGCAGTTCTAGCGGGAGGCTTGCCGGGGAGCTGTTTTTT
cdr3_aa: CASSSSGRLAGELFF

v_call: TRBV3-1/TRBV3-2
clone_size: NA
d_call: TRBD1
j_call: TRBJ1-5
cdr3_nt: TGTGCCAGCAGCCAAGATCAGACGGGACAGGGGAATCAGCCCCAGCATTTT
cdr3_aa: CASSQDQTGQGNQPQHF

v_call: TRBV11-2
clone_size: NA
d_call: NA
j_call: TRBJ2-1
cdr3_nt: TGTGCCAGCTTAAGTGGGGGGAGCTCCTACAATGAGCAGTTCTTC
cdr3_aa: CASLSGGSSYNEQFF

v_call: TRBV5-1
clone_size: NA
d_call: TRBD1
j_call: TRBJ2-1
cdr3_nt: TGCGCCAGCAGGTCTGGACAGGGACCCTACAATGAGCAGTTCTTC
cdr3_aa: CASRSGQGPYNEQFF

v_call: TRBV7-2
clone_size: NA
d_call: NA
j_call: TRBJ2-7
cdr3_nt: TGTGCCAGCAGCTTAGCAATAGGGAGGTCGGACGAGCAGTACTTC
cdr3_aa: CASSLAIGRSDEQYF

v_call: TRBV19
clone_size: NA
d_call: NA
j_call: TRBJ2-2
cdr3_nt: TGTGCCAGTAGTATGGGGAGACAGGCGAACACCGGGGAGCTGTTTTTT
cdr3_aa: CASSMGRQANTGELFF

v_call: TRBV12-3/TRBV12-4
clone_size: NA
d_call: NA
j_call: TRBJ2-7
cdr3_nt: TGTGCCAGCAGTATAAACAGGGATGAGCAGTACTTC
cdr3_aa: CASSINRDEQYF

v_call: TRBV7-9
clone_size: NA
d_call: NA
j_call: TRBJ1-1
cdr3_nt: TGTGCCAGCAGCTTAAAAGTAGGGGAACCCACTGAAGCTTTCTTT
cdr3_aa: CASSLKVGEPTEAFF

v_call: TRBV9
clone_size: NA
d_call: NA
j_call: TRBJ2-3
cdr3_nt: TGTGCCAGCAGCGTAGGGGGGCGAACCAGCACAGATACGCAGTATTTT
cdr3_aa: CASSVGGRTSTDTQYF

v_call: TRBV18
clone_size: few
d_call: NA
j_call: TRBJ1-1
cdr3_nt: TGTGCCAGCTCACCCTTGACAGAGAACACTGAAGCTTTCTTT
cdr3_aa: CASSPLTENTEAFF

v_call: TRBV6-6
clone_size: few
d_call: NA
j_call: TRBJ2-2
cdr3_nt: TGTGCCAGCAGTTATGAGGGGGAGCTGTTTTTT
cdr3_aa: CASSYEGELFF

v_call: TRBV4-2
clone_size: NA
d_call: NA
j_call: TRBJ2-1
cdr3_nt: TGTGCCAGCAGCCAAGATCTACCGGGGGAGGGGGTCAATGAGCAGTTCTTC
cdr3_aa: CASSQDLPGEGVNEQFF

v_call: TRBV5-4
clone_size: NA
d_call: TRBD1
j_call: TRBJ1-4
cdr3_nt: TGTGCCAGCAGCCCGGGAGAGACAGGGGGCACAACTAATGAAAAACTGTTTTTT
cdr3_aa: CASSPGETGGTTNEKLFF

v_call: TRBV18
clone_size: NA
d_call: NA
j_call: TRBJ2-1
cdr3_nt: TGTGCCAGCTCACCACAGAGATCCAACAATGAGCAGTTCTTC
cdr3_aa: CASSPQRSNNEQFF

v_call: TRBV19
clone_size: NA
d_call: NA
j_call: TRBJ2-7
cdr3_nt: TGTGCCAGTAGTCCAGGGGCGGGCGAGCAGTACTTC
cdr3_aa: CASSPGAGEQYF

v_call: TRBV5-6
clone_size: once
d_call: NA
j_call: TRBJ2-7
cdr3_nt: TGTGCCAGCAGCTTGTTCGGGTTGCACGAGCAGTACTTC
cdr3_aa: CASSLFGLHEQYF